This T cell receptor beta chain was documented in a study of blood T cells in healthy people across ages. Germline values: CDR1 MDHEN, CDR2 SYDVKM. V dropped 7 bases and J dropped 7; count of bases not matched to a gene: 12. The CDR3 runs 14 residues. A J-beta primer mix and a sample-barcoded 5' primer were used in a second PCR of about 6 to 12 cycles. TCRdb reprocessed the 5' RACE reads with MiXCR, giving one entry per CDR3 protein. The sample lists 750,000 to 850,000 distinct CDR3 sequences, roughly 25% occurring once. About this clonotype: Its target is not known.

Study-wide results and caveats: It was the long-lived donors that had more naive CD4+ cells and higher diversity than aged donors. With donor CMV status unknown, expanded clonotype changes were possibly confounded. Per million T cells, the diversity of TCR beta decreased roughly linearly as age advanced.

In terms of origin and age, donors were healthy Caucasian individuals from Russia aged 6 to 90. This sample also belongs to another study, concerning T cells of mothers and their children.

The J gene is TRBJ2-7, the V gene TRBV28; 8 bases line up with TRBD2. The specimen sequenced was blood. The receptor's source is a boy aged 10-17 years in good health. CDR3 protein: CASTGGGSLGEQYF. CDR3 coding DNA: TGTGCCAGCACCGGGGGGGGCTCCCTGGGGGAGCAGTACTTC.